This entry concerns a single T cell receptor (beta chain). The source of the sample is a study of blood T cell repertoires in COVID-19. Clinical history reported by participants formed the basis on which cohorts were assigned. Germline V CDR1 and CDR2: LNHDA, SQIVND (reference sequence). V lost 0 bases to trimming and J lost 0 bases, with 5 bases between them. The CDR3 spans 14 residues. Authors' data handling: Estimates of nucleated cell counts were drawn from the amplification of reference gene primers. Sequenced by immunoSEQ multiplex PCR; TCRdb stores in-frame clones only, minus some. V and J calls and clone size are those listed in that table; D and trimming were worked out from the DNA. The sample yields fewer than 350,000 clones, roughly 89% seen once.

The receptor was isolated from a woman aged 40 to 50 who had recovered from COVID-19. The rearrangement links TRBV19 to TRBJ1-1; D unresolved. The sequencing sample was made of PBMCs or T cells enriched from blood (not recorded which). CDR3 sequence: CASSIDPMNTEAFF. The CDR3 bases are TGTGCCAGTAGTATAGATCCCATGAACACTGAAGCTTTCTTT.